These 13 T cell receptor beta chains were sequenced from one sample in a study of cytomegalovirus exposure and HLA in healthy donors. Profiling relied on immunoSEQ multiplex PCR, and the TCRdb table lists in-frame clones only, not all of them. This table has 160,000 or so clones, approximately 87% appearing once. Source material: PBMCs. The receptor set was obtained from a woman under 40 in good health and CMV-seronegative.

J is TRBJ2-2 and V is TRBV5-6, with D perhaps TRBD1 (5 bases). The V end was cut by 5 bases, the J end by 7 bases, with 12 bases between. The CDR3 is made up of 13 amino acids. Germline loops: CDR1 SGHDT, CDR2 YYEEEE. CDR3 DNA: TGTGCCAGCAGTATGGAAGGGGTCGGGGAGCTGTTTTTT. Translating it yields CASSMEGVGELFF. Together with reference TRBV5-6 and TRBJ2-2, the CDR3 gives the full variable domain: DAGVTQSPTHLIKTRGQQVTLRCSPKSGHDTVSWYQQALGQGPQFIFQYYEEEERQRGNFPDRFSGHQFPNYSSELNVNALLLGDSALYLCASSMEGVGELFFGEGSRLTVL.

The chain recombines TRBV7-9 with TRBJ1-5; the D is unclear. V dropped 3 bases and J dropped 0 bases, with 6 bases sitting between them. The germline V gene encodes CDR1 SEHNR and CDR2 FQNEAQ (reference sequence). The CDR3 loop spans 14 amino acids. The CDR3 is CASSFGYSNQPQHF. Written as DNA, the CDR3 is TGTGCCAGCAGCTTCGGGTATAGCAATCAGCCCCAGCATTTT.

The rearrangement links TRBV7-9 to TRBJ1-1; no clear D. The ends were cut back, 7 bases at V and 2 bases at J, with 17 bases in the middle. The CDR3 contains 15 residues. The germline V gene has CDR1 SEHNR and CDR2 FQNEAQ (reference sequence). CDR3 DNA sequence: TGTGCCAGCATCATCCCATCTTCGGGAAACACTGAAGCTTTCTTT. It yields the protein CASIIPSSGNTEAFF.

This clone has just a few counts. The chain employs TRBV7-8 and TRBJ1-4; D unclear. Germline V gene data show CDR1 as SGHVS and CDR2 as FQNEAQ. Trimming cost V 5 bases and J 12 bases, with 13 bases left between them. The CDR3 is made up of 12 amino acids. The CDR3 spells CASSPPGRELFF. CDR3 bases: TGTGCCAGCAGCCCCCCCGGGAGGGAACTGTTTTTT.

V usage is TRBV7-6 and J usage is TRBJ2-7; 9 positions agree with TRBD2. Germline CDR1 is SGHVS and CDR2 is FNYEAQ. The length of the CDR3 is 15 residues. With V trimmed by 4 bases and J by 3 bases, 7 bases remained unmatched. The CDR3: CASSSLAGEIYEQYF. The CDR3 DNA follows: TGTGCCAGCAGCTCGTTAGCGGGGGAGATCTACGAGCAGTACTTC. Looking up the rest from reference TRBV7-6 and TRBJ2-7 gives the full variable domain: GAGVSQSPRYKVTKRGQDVALRCDPISGHVSLYWYRQALGQGPEFLTYFNYEAQQDKSGLPNDRFSAERPEGSISTLTIQRTEQRDSAMYRCASSSLAGEIYEQYFGPGTRLTVT.

The chain uses TRBV4-2 and TRBJ2-7, with 10 bases that match TRBD2. This CDR3 is built from 13 residues. Trimming took 4 bases from V and 5 from J; bases not matched to a gene: 2. The germline gives CDR1 LGHNA, CDR2 YNFKEQ. The CDR3 spells CASSLAGGNEQYF. The CDR3 region has the DNA TGTGCCAGCAGCCTAGCGGGGGGAAACGAGCAGTACTTC.

The chain uses TRBV27 and TRBJ1-2; 7 bases are shared with TRBD1. Trimming removed 5 bases from V and 5 bases from J; junction bases left unmatched: 17. The CDR3 has 17 residues. Per the germline V gene, CDR1 is MNHEY and CDR2 is SMNVEV (reference sequence). As DNA, the CDR3 is TGTGCCAGCAGTCTCACCAGGGGGTCAGATTTACGGTATGGCTACACCTTC. This translates into CASSLTRGSDLRYGYTF.

This chain joins TRBV10-3 and TRBJ2-3, with D possibly TRBD1 on 5 matching bases. CDR1 ENHRY and CDR2 SYGVKD come from the germline V gene. The CDR3 is 13 residues long. Trimming stripped 7 bases from V and 2 bases from J, with 10 bases between. Here the CDR3 DNA reads TGTGCCATCACGAAAGGGGACACAGATACGCAGTATTTT. This encodes CAITKGDTDTQYF.

The V and J genes are TRBV5-4 and TRBJ1-2; 10 positions agree with TRBD1. V lost 3 bases and J lost 6; bases outside the gene matches: 8. The CDR3 totals 15 residues. Germline CDR1 SGHNT, CDR2 YYREEE (reference sequence). DNA of the CDR3: TGTGCCAGCAGCTCGGGACAGGGGAGGGAGGATGGCTACACCTTC. Its translation: CASSSGQGREDGYTF. The whole variable domain, filled in from reference TRBV5-4 and TRBJ1-2, reads ETGVTQSPTHLIKTRGQQVTLRCSSQSGHNTVSWYQQALGQGPQFIFQYYREEENGRGNFPPRFSGLQFPNYSSELNVNALELDDSALYLCASSSGQGREDGYTFGSGTRLTVV.

The genes are TRBV7-8 and TRBJ2-7, with 7 bases identical to TRBD1. Trimming removed 5 bases from V and 2 bases from J; junction bases left unmatched: 18. The CDR3 sequence is 18 residues long. CDR1 SGHVS and CDR2 FQNEAQ come from the germline V gene. CDR3 residues: CASSRFSIGGHLPYEQYF. DNA of the CDR3: TGTGCCAGCAGCCGGTTCTCAATAGGGGGCCACCTACCCTACGAGCAGTACTTC.

The J gene is TRBJ1-1, the V gene TRBV27, with TRBD1 matching over 7 bases. The J segment lost 5 bases and the V segment lost 2 bases, leaving 14 bases of the junction unmatched. This CDR3 is built from 17 residues. Germline loops: CDR1 MNHEY, CDR2 SMNVEV (reference sequence). The CDR3 DNA reads TGTGCCAGCAGTTTAAGGTGGGCGGGCAGGGGGGATACTGAAGCTTTCTTT. Protein: CASSLRWAGRGDTEAFF.

The chain uses TRBV25-1 and TRBJ2-7; D is unresolved. Trimming took 5 bases from V and 4 from J, leaving 15 bases between them. The CDR3 extends over 14 amino acids. Germline V gene lookup returns CDR1 MGHDK and CDR2 SYGVNS. The CDR3 here is CASSRTDQNYEQYF. The CDR3, as DNA: TGTGCCAGCAGTAGAACCGATCAGAATTACGAGCAGTACTTC.

The chain couples TRBV4-3 to TRBJ2-3, with 10 nucleotides matching TRBD2. The CDR3 runs 17 residues. Germline lookup yields CDR1 LGHNA and CDR2 YSLEER. V gave up 4 bases and J gave up 2 bases; unmatched junction bases: 9. The CDR3, as DNA: TGCGCCAGCAGCCGGCGAATTAGCGGGGGGTCCACAGATACGCAGTATTTT. Protein sequence: CASSRRISGGSTDTQYF.